This paragraph reports one TCR beta chain. CDR1 and CDR2 (germline): MDHEN, SYDVKM. J was trimmed by 4 bases and V by 10 bases; bases with no gene match: 8. The CDR3 consists of 14 residues. The data belong to a study of blood T cell repertoires in COVID-19. Libraries were prepared by immunoSEQ multiplex PCR; TCRdb keeps only in-frame clonotypes and omits some of them. The sample records around 64,000 clones, 65% to 90% being singletons. The chain uses TRBV28 and TRBJ2-1, with TRBD2 matching over 9 bases. Source material: peripheral blood. This TCR came from a man in his forties or fifties with active COVID-19. DNA of the CDR3: TGTGCCACTCATAGCGGGAGAATTTACAATGAGCAGTTCTTC. Its protein is CATHSGRIYNEQFF.